Listed here are 14 T cell receptor beta chains from one sample, sequenced in a study of shared clonotypes between healthy human individuals. TCRdb keeps only in-frame clones here, not all; method: immunoSEQ multiplex PCR. This sample yields over 2 million clones, of which 80% to 95% are seen a single time; 0.37% belongs to the top ten. Sequencing was performed on naive CD4+ T cells from PBMCs. The subset is: CD45RA+ positively selected. The receptors were sampled from a young man in good health. Some clones in this sample may be carry-over from other donors' samples.

As to this clone: Distinct nucleotide sequences in the sample also encode this CDR3. This chain connects TRBV18 to TRBJ2-5, with unresolved D. Trimming left V 6 bases short and J 2 bases short, with 7 bases between. The CDR3 has 12 amino acids. Germline CDR1 and CDR2: KGHSH and LQKENI. The chain's CDR3 is CASSPRQETQYF. The CDR3 nucleotides read TGTGCCAGCTCGCCCCGACAAGAGACCCAGTACTTC.

The chain links TRBV4-3 to TRBJ2-7; D may match TRBD1 or TRBD2 (5 bases each). V shed 0 bases and J shed 2 bases, with 11 bases lying between them. CDR3 length: 15 amino acids. Per germline, CDR1 LGHNA and CDR2 YSLEER. The CDR3 nucleotides read TGCGCCAGCAGCCAAGACGAGGGGTACACCTACGAGCAGTACTTC. Encoded protein: CASSQDEGYTYEQYF.

The chain combines TRBV30 with TRBJ1-1; D call uncertain. V was trimmed by 5 bases and J by 6 bases, leaving 7 bases between them. CDR1 GTSNPN and CDR2 SVGIG come from the germline V gene (reference sequence). The CDR3 has 10 residues. CDR3 sequence reads: CAWGGSEAFF. Here the CDR3 DNA reads TGTGCCTGGGGTGGATCTGAAGCTTTCTTT.

The chain links TRBV19 to TRBJ1-2; TRBD1 is a possible D gene (5 bases). V was cut by 5 bases and J by 3 bases, with 16 bases left in between. There are 15 residues in the CDR3. CDR1 and CDR2 from the germline V gene are LNHDA and SQIVND (reference sequence). The CDR3 region has the DNA TGTGCCAGTAGTTTCCGTAGAGGGGAGGACTATGGCTACACCTTC. Translating it yields CASSFRRGEDYGYTF. The variable domain in full, with the rest retrieved from reference TRBV19 and TRBJ1-2, is DGGITQSPKYLFRKEGQNVTLSCEQNLNHDAMYWYRQDPGQGLRLIYYSQIVNDFQKGDIAEGYSVSREKKESFPLTVTSAQKNPTAFYLCASSFRRGEDYGYTFGSGTRLTVV.

The chain is built from TRBV30 and TRBJ1-1, with D perhaps TRBD1 (5 bases). CDR1 and CDR2 from the germline V gene are GTSNPN and SVGIG (reference sequence). The CDR3 spans 11 residues. V gave up 4 bases and J gave up 5 bases, with 8 bases separating them. The CDR3 bases are TGTGCCTGGAATTGGGGGACTGAAGCTTTCTTT. Its protein product is CAWNWGTEAFF.

The chain uses TRBV5-1 and TRBJ2-3; TRBD1 is a possible D gene (6 bases). The V gene's germline CDR1 is SGHRS and CDR2 YFSETQ. The ends were cut back, 3 bases at V and 3 bases at J, with 17 bases in the middle. The CDR3 totals 16 residues. The CDR3 reads CASSSSLQGWTDTQYF. The CDR3 DNA reads TGCGCCAGCAGCTCCAGCTTGCAGGGGTGGACAGATACGCAGTATTTT.

The rearrangement joins TRBV27 to TRBJ2-5; TRBD2 is a possible D gene (6 bases). Germline CDR1 and CDR2: MNHEY and SMNVEV (reference sequence). V lost 6 bases and J lost 5, with 16 bases in between. The CDR3 extends over 14 amino acids. CDR3 protein: CASSYHGAGETQYF. The CDR3 DNA follows: TGTGCCAGCAGCTACCACGGGGCGGGGGAGACCCAGTACTTC.

Worth noting for this clone: The sample holds other DNA sequences that translate to the same CDR3. V usage is TRBV28 and J usage is TRBJ1-4; weak D call: TRBD1 (6 bases). Germline values: CDR1 MDHEN, CDR2 SYDVKM. The CDR3 has 14 residues. Between the trimmed V and J ends, which lost 5 bases and 2 bases, there was a span of 9 bases. CDR3 nucleotide sequence: TGTGCCAGCAGTACAGGGTCTACTAATGAAAAACTGTTTTTT. Its protein product is CASSTGSTNEKLFF.

The chain combines TRBV5-6 with TRBJ1-5; a weak D match, TRBD1 (6 bases). Trimming cost V 3 bases and J 2 bases, with 21 bases left between them. This CDR3 spans 18 amino acids. Germline CDR1 and CDR2: SGHDT and YYEEEE. CDR3 DNA sequence: TGTGCCAGCAGCTACAGAGAATCCGGGACAAGCGGCAATCAGCCCCAGCATTTT. Encoded protein: CASSYRESGTSGNQPQHF.

V is TRBV19 and J is TRBJ2-3, with TRBD2 matching over 9 bases. CDR1 LNHDA and CDR2 SQIVND come from the germline V gene (reference sequence). The CDR3 length is 15 residues. The junction had 6 bases not matched to a gene; V was cut back by 6 bases and J by 2 bases. The CDR3 here is CASSTLAGLTDTQYF. As DNA, the CDR3 is TGTGCCAGTAGCACTCTAGCGGGACTCACAGATACGCAGTATTTT.

The chain recombines TRBV7-3 with TRBJ2-1; 10 nucleotides align to TRBD2. CDR1 is SGHTA, CDR2 FQGTGA, per germline. This CDR3 is 16 amino acids long. V was clipped by 4 bases and J by 0 bases; unmatched bases: 3. CDR3: CASSSIAGGSYNEQFF. CDR3 bases: TGTGCCAGCAGCTCCATAGCGGGAGGCTCCTACAATGAGCAGTTCTTC.

The rearrangement joins TRBV7-2 to TRBJ2-3; no definite D call. The V gene lost 0 bases and the J gene lost 2 bases, with 9 bases spanning the gap. The CDR3 extends over 15 amino acids. The V gene's germline CDR1 is SGHTA and CDR2 FQGNSA. The CDR3 spells CASSLAGPPTDTQYF. The CDR3 DNA sequence: TGTGCCAGCAGCTTAGCGGGCCCCCCCACAGATACGCAGTATTTT.

The V gene is TRBV11-2, the J gene TRBJ2-5, with 7 bases lining up with TRBD1. CDR3 length: 14 residues. After removal of 4 bases from V and 7 bases from J, the junction contained 9 bases not matched to a gene. Germline lookup yields CDR1 SGHAT and CDR2 FQNNGV. CDR3 residues: CASSSMRGRGTQYF. The CDR3 region has the DNA TGTGCCAGCAGCTCGATGAGGGGGCGAGGGACCCAGTACTTC.

Only one count was recorded for this clone. The V gene is TRBV2, the J gene TRBJ2-1; 10 bases are shared with TRBD2. V shed 6 bases and J 5 bases; nucleotides not matched to a gene: 10. Germline assignment: CDR1 SNHLY and CDR2 FYNNEI. The CDR3 is 16 residues long. CDR3 amino acids: CASRTRTSGPNNEQFF. For the CDR3, the DNA is TGTGCCAGCAGAACTCGGACTAGCGGCCCAAACAATGAGCAGTTCTTC.